A single TCR beta chain is shown here with its context. Its antigen is unknown. The data originate from a study of T cell responses to AZD1222 COVID-19 vaccine. Study-wide points: Repertoire collection took place solely once the T cell response had peaked. Of spike-specific TCRs, nearly half reportedly target regions left unmutated in variants. Dominant CD4 TCR responses targeted spike regions 160-218 and 743-854.

Deletions cut 5 bases from V and 11 bases from J, with 15 bases between. The CDR3 runs to 12 residues. Repertoires were generated with immunoSEQ multiplex PCR, while TCRdb's copy carries only in-frame clones and drops some. In the table there are 130,000 to 150,000 clones, roughly 89% of which are singletons. The sequence was collected from an adult in good health. The source was peripheral blood, collected on day 0 of AZD1222 vaccination. The chain carries TRBV12-3 or TRBV12-4 and TRBJ1-1; TRBD1 is a possible D gene (5 bases). The DNA for the CDR3 is TGTGCCAGCAGTCCTGCGGGGACCTGGGCTTTCTTT. Encoded protein: CASSPAGTWAFF.